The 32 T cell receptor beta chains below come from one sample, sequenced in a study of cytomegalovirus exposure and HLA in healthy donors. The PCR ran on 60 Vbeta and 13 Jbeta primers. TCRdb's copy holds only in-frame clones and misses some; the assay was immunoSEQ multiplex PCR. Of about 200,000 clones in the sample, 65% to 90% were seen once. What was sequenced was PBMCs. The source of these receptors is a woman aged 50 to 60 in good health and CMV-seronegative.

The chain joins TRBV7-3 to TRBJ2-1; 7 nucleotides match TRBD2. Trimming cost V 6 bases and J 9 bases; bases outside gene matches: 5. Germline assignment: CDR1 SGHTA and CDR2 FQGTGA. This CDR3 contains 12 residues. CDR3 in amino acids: CASSPSGGEQFF. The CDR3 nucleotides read TGTGCCAGCAGTCCTAGCGGTGGTGAGCAGTTCTTC.

For the CDR3, the DNA is TGTGCCAGCAGGGGGAGGGGAACCATACTCGACAATGAGCAGTTCTTC. Translation gives CASRGRGTILDNEQFF. This chain joins TRBV11-1 and TRBJ2-1; 7 nucleotides align to TRBD2. Germline CDR1 is SGHAT and CDR2 is FQDESV (reference sequence). The V segment lost 6 bases and the J segment 5 bases; nucleotides outside the gene matches: 13. This CDR3 has 16 residues.

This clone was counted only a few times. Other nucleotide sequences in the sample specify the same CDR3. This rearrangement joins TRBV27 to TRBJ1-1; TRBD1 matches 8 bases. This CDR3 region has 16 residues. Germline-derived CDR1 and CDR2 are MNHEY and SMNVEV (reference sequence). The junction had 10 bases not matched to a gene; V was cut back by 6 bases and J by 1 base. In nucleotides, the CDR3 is TGTGCCAGCAGGAGAGACAGGGGCCGGAGGAACACTGAAGCTTTCTTT. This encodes CASRRDRGRRNTEAFF.

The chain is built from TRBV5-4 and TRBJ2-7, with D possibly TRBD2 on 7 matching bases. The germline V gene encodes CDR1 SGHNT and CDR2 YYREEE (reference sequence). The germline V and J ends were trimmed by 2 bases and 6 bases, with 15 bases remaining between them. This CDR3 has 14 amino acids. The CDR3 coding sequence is TGTGCCAGCAGCTTTCAGGGGAGGGAGGCCGAGCAGTACTTC. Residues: CASSFQGREAEQYF.

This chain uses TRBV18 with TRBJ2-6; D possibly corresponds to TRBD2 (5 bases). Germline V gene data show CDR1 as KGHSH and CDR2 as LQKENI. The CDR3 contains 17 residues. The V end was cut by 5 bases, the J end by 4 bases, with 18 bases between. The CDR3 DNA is TGTGCCAGCTCAACACTCCCTTTGGCTAGCGGGGCCAACGTCCTGACTTTC. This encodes CASSTLPLASGANVLTF. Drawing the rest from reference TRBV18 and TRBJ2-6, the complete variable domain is NAGVMQNPRHLVRRRGQEARLRCSPMKGHSHVYWYRQLPEEGLKFMVYLQKENIIDESGMPKERFSAEFPKEGPSILRIQQVVRGDSAAYFCASSTLPLASGANVLTFGAGSRLTVL.

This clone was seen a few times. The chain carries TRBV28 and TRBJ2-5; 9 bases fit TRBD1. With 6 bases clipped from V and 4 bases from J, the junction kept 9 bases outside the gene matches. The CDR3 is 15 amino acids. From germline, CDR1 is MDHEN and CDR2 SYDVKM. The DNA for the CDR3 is TGTGCCAGCAGGACAGGGGGAGTTACAAGAGAGACCCAGTACTTC. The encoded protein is CASRTGGVTRETQYF.

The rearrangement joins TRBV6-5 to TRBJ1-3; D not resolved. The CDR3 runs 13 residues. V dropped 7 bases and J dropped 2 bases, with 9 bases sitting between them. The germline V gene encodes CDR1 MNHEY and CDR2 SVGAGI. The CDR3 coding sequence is TGTGCCAGCACCTTGGCCCCTGGAAACACCATATATTTT. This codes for CASTLAPGNTIYF.

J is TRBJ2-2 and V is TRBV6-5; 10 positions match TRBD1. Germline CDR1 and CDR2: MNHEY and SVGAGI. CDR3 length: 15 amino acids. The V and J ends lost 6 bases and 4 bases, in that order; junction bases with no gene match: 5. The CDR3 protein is CASRGGDRGTGELFF. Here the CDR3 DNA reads TGTGCCAGCAGAGGAGGGGACAGGGGCACCGGGGAGCTGTTTTTT.

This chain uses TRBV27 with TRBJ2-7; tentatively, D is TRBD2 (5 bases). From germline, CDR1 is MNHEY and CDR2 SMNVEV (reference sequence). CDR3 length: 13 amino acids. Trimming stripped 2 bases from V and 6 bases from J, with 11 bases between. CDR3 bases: TGTGCCAGCAGTTTAGAGGGTTGGGCCGAGCAGTACTTC. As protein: CASSLEGWAEQYF.

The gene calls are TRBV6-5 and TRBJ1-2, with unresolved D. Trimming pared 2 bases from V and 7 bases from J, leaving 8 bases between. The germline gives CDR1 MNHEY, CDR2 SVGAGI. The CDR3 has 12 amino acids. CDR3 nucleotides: TGTGCCAGCAGTTACCCGGGTAGTGGCTACACCTTC. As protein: CASSYPGSGYTF.

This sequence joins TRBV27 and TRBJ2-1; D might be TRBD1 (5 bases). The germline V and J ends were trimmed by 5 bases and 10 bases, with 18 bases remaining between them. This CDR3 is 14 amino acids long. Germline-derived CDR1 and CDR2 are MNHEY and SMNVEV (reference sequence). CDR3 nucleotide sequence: TGTGCCAGCAGTGTAAGACCCAGGGCTGCGGAGCAGTTCTTC. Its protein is CASSVRPRAAEQFF.

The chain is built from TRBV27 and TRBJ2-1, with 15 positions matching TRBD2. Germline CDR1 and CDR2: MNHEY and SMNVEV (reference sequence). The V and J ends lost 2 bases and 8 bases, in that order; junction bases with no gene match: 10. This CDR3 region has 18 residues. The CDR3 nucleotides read TGTGCCAGCAGTTTACCCGGACTAGCGGGAGGGCCAGGCGATGAGCAGTTCTTC. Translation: CASSLPGLAGGPGDEQFF.

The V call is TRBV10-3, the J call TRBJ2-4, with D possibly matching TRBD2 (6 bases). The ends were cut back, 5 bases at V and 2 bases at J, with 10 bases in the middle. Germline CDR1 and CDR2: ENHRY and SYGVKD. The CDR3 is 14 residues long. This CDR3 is CAISPGGSKNIQYF. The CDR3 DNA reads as TGTGCCATCAGTCCCGGGGGATCCAAAAACATTCAGTACTTC.

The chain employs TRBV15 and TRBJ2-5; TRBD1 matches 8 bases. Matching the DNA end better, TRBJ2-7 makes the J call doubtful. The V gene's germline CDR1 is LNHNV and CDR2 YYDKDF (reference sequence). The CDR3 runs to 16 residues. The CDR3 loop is CATSRSQGARSNEQYF. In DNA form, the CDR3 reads TGTGCCACCAGCAGGTCCCAGGGGGCGCGTTCTAACGAGCAGTACTTC.

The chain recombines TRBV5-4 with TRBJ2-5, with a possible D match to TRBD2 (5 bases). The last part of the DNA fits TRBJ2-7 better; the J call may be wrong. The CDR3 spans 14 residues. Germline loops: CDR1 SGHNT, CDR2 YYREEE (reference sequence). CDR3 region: CASSLGAGSYEQYF. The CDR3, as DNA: TGTGCCAGCAGCCTGGGTGCGGGTTCCTACGAGCAGTACTTC.

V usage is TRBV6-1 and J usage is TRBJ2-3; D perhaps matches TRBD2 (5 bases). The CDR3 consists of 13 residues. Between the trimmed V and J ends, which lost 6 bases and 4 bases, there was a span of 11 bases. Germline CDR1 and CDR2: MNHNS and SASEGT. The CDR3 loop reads CASRPTAADTQYF. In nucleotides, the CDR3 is TGTGCCAGCAGACCAACAGCGGCAGATACGCAGTATTTT.

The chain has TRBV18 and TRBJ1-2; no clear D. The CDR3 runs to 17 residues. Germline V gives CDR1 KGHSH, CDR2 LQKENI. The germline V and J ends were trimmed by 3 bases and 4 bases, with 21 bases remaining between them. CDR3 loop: CASSPETASFTGYGYTF. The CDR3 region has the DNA TGTGCCAGCTCACCGGAAACGGCGAGCTTTACGGGCTATGGCTACACCTTC.

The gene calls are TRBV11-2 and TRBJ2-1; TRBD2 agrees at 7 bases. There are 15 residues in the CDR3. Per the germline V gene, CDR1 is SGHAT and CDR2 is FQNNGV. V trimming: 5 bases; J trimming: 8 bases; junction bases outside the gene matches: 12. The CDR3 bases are TGTGCCAGCAGCGCAGGAGGCCGGACTAGGGATGAGCAGTTCTTC. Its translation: CASSAGGRTRDEQFF. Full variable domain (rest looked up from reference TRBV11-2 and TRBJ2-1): EAGVAQSPRYKIIEKRQSVAFWCNPISGHATLYWYQQILGQGPKLLIQFQNNGVVDDSQLPKDRFSAERLKGVDSTLKIQPAKLEDSAVYLCASSAGGRTRDEQFFGPGTRLTVL.

The CDR3, as DNA: TGTGCCAGCTCACCGGACACGTTAGCGGGAGTTGGAAACAATGAGCAGTTCTTC. Encoded protein: CASSPDTLAGVGNNEQFF. The chain joins TRBV18 to TRBJ2-1, with TRBD2 identical over 9 bases. Trimming took 3 bases from V and 5 from J; bases not matched to a gene: 14. CDR1 is KGHSH, CDR2 LQKENI, per germline. The CDR3 is made up of 18 amino acids.

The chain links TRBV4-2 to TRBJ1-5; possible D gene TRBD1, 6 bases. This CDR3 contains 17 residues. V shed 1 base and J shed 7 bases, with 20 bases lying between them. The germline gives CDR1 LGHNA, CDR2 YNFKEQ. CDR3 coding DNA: TGTGCCAGCAGCCAAGTCAAGACAGGAACGACGGGCCAGCCCCAGCATTTT. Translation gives CASSQVKTGTTGQPQHF.

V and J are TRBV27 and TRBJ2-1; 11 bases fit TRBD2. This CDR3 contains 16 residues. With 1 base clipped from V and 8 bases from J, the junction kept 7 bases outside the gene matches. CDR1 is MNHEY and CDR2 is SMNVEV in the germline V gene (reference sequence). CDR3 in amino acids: CASSLFWTSGSHEQFF. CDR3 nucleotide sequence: TGTGCCAGCAGTTTATTTTGGACTAGCGGGTCCCATGAGCAGTTCTTC.

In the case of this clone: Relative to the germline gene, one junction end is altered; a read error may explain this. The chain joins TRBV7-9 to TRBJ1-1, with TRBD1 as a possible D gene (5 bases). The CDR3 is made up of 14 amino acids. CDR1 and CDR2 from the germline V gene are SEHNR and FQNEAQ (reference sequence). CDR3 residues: CSSSPTAGYTEAFF. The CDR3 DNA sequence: TGTTCCAGCAGCCCGACAGCGGGGTACACTGAAGCTTTCTTT. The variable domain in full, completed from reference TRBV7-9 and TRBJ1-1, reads DTGVSQNPRHKITKRGQNVTFRCDPISEHNRLYWYRQTLGQGPEFLTYFQNEAQLEKSRLLSDRFSAERPKGSFSTLEIQRTEQGDSAMYLCSSSPTAGYTEAFFGQGTRLTVV.

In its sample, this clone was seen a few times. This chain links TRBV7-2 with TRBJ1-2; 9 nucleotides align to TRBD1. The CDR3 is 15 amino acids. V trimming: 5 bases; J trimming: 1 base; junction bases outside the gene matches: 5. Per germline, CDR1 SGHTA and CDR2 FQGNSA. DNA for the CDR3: TGTGCCAGCAGCATACAGGGGGCCGTTAACTATGGCTACACCTTC. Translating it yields CASSIQGAVNYGYTF.

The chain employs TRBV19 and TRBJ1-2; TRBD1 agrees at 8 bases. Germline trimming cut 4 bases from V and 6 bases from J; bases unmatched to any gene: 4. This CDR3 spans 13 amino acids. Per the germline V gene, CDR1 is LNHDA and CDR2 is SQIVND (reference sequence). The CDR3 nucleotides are TGTGCCAGTAGTACAGGGGGCTTGGATGGCTACACCTTC. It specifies CASSTGGLDGYTF. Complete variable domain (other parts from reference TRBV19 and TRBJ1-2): DGGITQSPKYLFRKEGQNVTLSCEQNLNHDAMYWYRQDPGQGLRLIYYSQIVNDFQKGDIAEGYSVSREKKESFPLTVTSAQKNPTAFYLCASSTGGLDGYTFGSGTRLTVV.

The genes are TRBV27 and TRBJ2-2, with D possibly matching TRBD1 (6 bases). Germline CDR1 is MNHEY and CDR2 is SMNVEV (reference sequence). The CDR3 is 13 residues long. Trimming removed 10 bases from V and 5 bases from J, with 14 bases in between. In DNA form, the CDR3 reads TGTGCCATAATGGGGGCCAGAACCGGGGAGCTGTTTTTT. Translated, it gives CAIMGARTGELFF.

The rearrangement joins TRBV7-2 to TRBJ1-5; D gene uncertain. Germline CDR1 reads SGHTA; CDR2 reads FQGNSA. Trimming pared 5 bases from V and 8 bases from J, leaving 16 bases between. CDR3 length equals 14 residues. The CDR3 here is CASSLTAVSEPQHF. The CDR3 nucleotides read TGTGCCAGCAGCCTAACGGCCGTTAGCGAGCCCCAGCATTTT.

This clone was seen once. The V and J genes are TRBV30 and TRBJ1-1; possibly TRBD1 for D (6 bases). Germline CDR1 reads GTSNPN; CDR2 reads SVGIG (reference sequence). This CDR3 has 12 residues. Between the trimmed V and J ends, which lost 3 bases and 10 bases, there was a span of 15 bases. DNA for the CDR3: TGTGCCTGGAGGGTTATCACAGGGCGAGCTTTCTTT. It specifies CAWRVITGRAFF.

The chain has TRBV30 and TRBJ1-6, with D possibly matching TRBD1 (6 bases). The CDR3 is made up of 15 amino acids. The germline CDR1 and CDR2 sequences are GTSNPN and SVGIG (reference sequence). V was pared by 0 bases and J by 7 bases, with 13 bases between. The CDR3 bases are TGTGCCTGGAGTGTACCTGACAGGAGGAATTCACCCCTCCACTTT. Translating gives CAWSVPDRRNSPLHF. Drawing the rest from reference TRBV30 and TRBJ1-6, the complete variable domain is SQTIHQWPATLVQPVGSPLSLECTVEGTSNPNLYWYRQAAGRGLQLLFYSVGIGQISSEVPQNLSASRPQDRQFILSSKKLLLSDSGFYLCAWSVPDRRNSPLHFGNGTRLTVT.

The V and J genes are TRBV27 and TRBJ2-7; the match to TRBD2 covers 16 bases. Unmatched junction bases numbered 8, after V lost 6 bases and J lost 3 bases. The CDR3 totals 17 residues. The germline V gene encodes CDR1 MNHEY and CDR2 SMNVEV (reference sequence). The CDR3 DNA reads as TGTGCCAGCAGCCAAGGGGGACTAGCGGGAGGGCTCTACGAGCAGTACTTC. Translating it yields CASSQGGLAGGLYEQYF.

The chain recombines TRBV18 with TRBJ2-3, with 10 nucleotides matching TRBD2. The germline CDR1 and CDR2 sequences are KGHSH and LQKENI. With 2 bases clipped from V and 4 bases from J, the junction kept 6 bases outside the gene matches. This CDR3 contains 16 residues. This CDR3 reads CASSPRASGSPDTQYF. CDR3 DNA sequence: TGTGCCAGCTCACCAAGGGCTAGCGGGAGCCCAGATACGCAGTATTTT.

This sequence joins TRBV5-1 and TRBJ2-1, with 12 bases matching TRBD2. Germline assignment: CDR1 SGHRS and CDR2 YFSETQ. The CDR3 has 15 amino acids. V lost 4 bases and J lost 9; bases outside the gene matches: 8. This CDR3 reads CASSLTSGRSGEQFF. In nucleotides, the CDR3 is TGCGCCAGCAGCCTAACTAGCGGGAGGAGTGGTGAGCAGTTCTTC.

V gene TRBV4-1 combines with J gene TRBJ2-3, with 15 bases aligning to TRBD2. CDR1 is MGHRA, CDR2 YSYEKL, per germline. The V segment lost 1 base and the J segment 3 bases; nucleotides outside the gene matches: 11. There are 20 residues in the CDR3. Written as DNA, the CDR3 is TGCGCCAGCAGCCAAGTCTCTGGGGGGACTAGCGGGAGGAGGACAGATACGCAGTATTTT. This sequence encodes CASSQVSGGTSGRRTDTQYF.